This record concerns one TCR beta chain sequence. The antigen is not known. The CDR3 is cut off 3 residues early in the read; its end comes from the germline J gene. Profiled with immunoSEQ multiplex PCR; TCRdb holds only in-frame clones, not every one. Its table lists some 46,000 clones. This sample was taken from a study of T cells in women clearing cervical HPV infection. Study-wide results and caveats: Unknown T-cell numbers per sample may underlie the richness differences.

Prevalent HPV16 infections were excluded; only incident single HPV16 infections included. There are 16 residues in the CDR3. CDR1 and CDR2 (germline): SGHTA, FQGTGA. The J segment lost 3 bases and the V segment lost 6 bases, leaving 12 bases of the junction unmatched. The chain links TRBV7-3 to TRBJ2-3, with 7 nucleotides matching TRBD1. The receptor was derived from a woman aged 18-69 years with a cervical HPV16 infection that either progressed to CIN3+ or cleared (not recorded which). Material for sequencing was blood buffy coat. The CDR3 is CASSRTRTGLTDTQYF. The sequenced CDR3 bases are TGTGCCAGCAGTCGGACCAGGACAGGCTTGACAGATACG.